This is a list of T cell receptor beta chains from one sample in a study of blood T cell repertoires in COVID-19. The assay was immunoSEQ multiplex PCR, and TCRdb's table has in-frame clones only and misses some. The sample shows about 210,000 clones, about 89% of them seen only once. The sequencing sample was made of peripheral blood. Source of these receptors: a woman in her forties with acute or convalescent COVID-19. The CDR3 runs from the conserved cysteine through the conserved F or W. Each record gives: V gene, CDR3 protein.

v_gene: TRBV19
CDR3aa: CASGDEGQGWNSPLHF

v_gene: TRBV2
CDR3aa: CASRRTLSNQPQHF

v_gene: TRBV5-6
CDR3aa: CASSFRALLNTEAFF

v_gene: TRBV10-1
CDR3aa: CASSEGQGTEKLFF

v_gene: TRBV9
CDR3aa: CASSVSGGAETQYF

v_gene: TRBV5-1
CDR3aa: CASSSGGGGVSPLHF

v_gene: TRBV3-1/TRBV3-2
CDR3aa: CASSQYSNRGGNYGYTF

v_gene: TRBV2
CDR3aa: CASSSLTSSNYGYTF

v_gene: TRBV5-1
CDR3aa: CASSYTGTSGDGRTDTQYF

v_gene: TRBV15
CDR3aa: CATSTQRDREMTSNQPQHF

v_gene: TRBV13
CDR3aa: CASSPRTSGGRETQYF

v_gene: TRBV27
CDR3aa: CASSPGTAETQYF